The rows below give T cell receptor beta chains drawn from one sample of a study of CD8+CD57+ T cells in acquired aplastic anemia. MiXCR, applied by TCRdb to the reads, yields one record per CDR3 protein. The sample records roughly 180,000 distinct CDR3 sequences, around 45% being singletons. The specimen was sorted CD4+, CD8+, or CD8+CD57+ T cells (not recorded which) from PBMCs. The receptors were sampled from a human donor in good health. Each CDR3 is given with its conserved first and last residue. Fields, in order: D gene, J gene, clone size, V gene, CDR3 DNA, CDR3 protein. The D gene is left open where the match is weak. Some rows mark clone size as missing; the rest say once, few, many or name a class of expanded clone.

>.|TRBJ1-1|.|TRBV10-3
TGTGCCATCAGTGATGGGACGGGAAACACTGAAGCTTTCTTT
CAISDGTGNTEAFF
>TRBD2|TRBJ2-7|.|TRBV2
TGTGCCGCGACGACTAGCGTGACCTACGAGCAGTACTTC
CAATTSVTYEQYF
>TRBD1|TRBJ2-3|many|TRBV24-1
TGTGCCACCGGGGAAACAGGGGGCCCCGGCACAGATACGCAGTATTTT
CATGETGGPGTDTQYF
>.|TRBJ2-5|.|TRBV24-1
TGTGCCACCAGTGATTTGGTTTTCGGAGGTCAAGAGGCCCAGTACTTC
CATSDLVFGGQEAQYF
>TRBD2|TRBJ2-1|many|TRBV7-3
TGTGCCAGCAGCTTAACTCCAGCGGGAGGGAACAATGAGCAGTTCTTC
CASSLTPAGGNNEQFF
>.|TRBJ2-7|many|TRBV11-3
TGTGCCAGCAGCTACGAGTGGGAGCAGTACTTC
CASSYEWEQYF
>TRBD2|TRBJ2-7|many|TRBV3-1
TGTGCCAGCAGCTCGCGGCCGGGACTAAGCCACGAGCAGTACTTC
CASSSRPGLSHEQYF
>.|TRBJ2-7|.|TRBV19
TGTGCCAGTAGTACGGCAGGGGGGCTCTACGAGCAGTACTTC
CASSTAGGLYEQYF
>.|TRBJ2-6|many|TRBV3-1
TGTGCCAGCAGCCCAACAGGCTTTGGGGCCAACGTCCTGACTTTC
CASSPTGFGANVLTF
>.|TRBJ1-1|many|TRBV12-3/TRBV12-4
TGTGCCAGCAGCCTCACAGGGTACACTGAAGCTTTCTTT
CASSLTGYTEAFF
>TRBD1|TRBJ1-5|few|TRBV7-9
TGTGCCAGCAGCTTAGTCTGGGACAGTGCCGTTCATTTT
CASSLVWDSAVHF
>TRBD2|TRBJ2-5|.|TRBV11-2
TGTGCCAGCAGCTCGACCACCGGGACTAGCGGGAGTAGGAAGACCCAGTACTTC
CASSSTTGTSGSRKTQYF
>.|TRBJ2-1|.|TRBV5-1
TGCGCCAGCAGCTCCGGAGGGGGGGCCCGGCACAATGAGCAGTTCTTC
CASSSGGGARHNEQFF
>.|TRBJ1-2|.|TRBV19
TGTGCCAGTAGTACTCACAGCCGTACCTATGGCTACACCTTC
CASSTHSRTYGYTF
>.|TRBJ1-6|.|TRBV4-3
TGCGCCAGCAACCAAGATTTGATAGATTCACCCCTCCACTTT
CASNQDLIDSPLHF
>TRBD2|TRBJ2-1|many|TRBV11-2
TGTGCCAGCAGCTCGGGACTAGCGGGTGTTGTTGTAAATGAGCAGTTCTTC
CASSSGLAGVVVNEQFF
>TRBD1|TRBJ2-5|.|TRBV20-1
TGCAGTGCTAGAACGACAGGGGAGCAGTACTTC
CSARTTGEQYF
>.|TRBJ2-7|few|TRBV28
TGTGCCAGCAGTATACCGGGTGTACTAGTAAGTGGCGAGCAGTACTTC
CASSIPGVLVSGEQYF
>TRBD2|TRBJ2-1|many|TRBV15
TGTGCCACCAGCCGCCTAGCGGGAGGAAGGAATGAGCAGTTCTTC
CATSRLAGGRNEQFF
>.|TRBJ2-1|.|TRBV2
TGTGCCAGCAGTGAGGTTTACTACAGGAATGAGCAGTTCTTC
CASSEVYYRNEQFF
>TRBD2|TRBJ2-2|.|TRBV29-1
TGCAGCGCCCCAGCGGGGACCGGGGAGCTGTTTTTT
CSAPAGTGELFF
>.|TRBJ1-5|once|TRBV9
TGTGCCAGCTCTCGTGGGGGACTAAATAGCAATCAGCCCCAGCATTTT
CASSRGGLNSNQPQHF